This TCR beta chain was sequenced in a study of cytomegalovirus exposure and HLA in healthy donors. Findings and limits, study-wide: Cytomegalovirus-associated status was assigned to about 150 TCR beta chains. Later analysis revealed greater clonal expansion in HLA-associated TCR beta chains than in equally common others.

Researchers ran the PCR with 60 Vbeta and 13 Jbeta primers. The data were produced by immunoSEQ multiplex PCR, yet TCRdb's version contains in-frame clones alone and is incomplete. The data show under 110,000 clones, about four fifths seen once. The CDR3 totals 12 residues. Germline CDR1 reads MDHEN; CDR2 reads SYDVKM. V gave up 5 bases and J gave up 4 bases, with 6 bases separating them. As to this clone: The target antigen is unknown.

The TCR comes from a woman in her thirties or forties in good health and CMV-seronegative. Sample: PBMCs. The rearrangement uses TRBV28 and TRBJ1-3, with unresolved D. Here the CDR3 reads CASSPRGNTIYF. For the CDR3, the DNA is TGTGCCAGCAGTCCCAGGGGAAACACCATATATTTT.